This passage covers 27 T cell receptor beta chains from one sample sequenced in a study of Tregs in tolerant kidney transplant recipients. The protocol was immunoSEQ multiplex PCR, while the TCRdb copy is restricted to in-frame clones and leaves out a portion. This sample has approximately 60,000 clones, with around 88% found just once. The source material was CD4+ T cells from blood. The receptors here all came from a human donor in good health.

The chain links TRBV6-5 to TRBJ1-3; D possibly corresponds to TRBD1 (5 bases). Germline V lookup: CDR1 MNHEY, CDR2 SVGAGI. The germline V and J ends were trimmed by 0 bases and 8 bases, with 14 bases remaining between them. CDR3 length: 15 residues. The CDR3 sequence is CASSYSFQGADTIYF. The CDR3 region has the DNA TGTGCCAGCAGTTACTCTTTCCAGGGCGCGGACACCATATATTTT.

V is TRBV6-1 and J is TRBJ1-1, with D unclear. The CDR3 runs to 14 residues. With 3 bases removed from V and 6 bases from J, the gap between germline ends came to 14 bases. From germline, CDR1 is MNHNS and CDR2 SASEGT. CDR3 nucleotide sequence: TGTGCCAGCAGTGAGTCGGTCCGGGCCTCTGAAGCTTTCTTT. Protein product: CASSESVRASEAFF.

This clone has more than one count but fewer than ten. The chain recombines TRBV28 with TRBJ1-5, with 7 bases matching TRBD1. CDR3 length equals 16 residues. The V segment lost 5 bases and the J segment 3 bases; nucleotides outside the gene matches: 10. CDR1 is MDHEN and CDR2 is SYDVKM in the germline V gene. In DNA form, the CDR3 reads TGTGCCAGCAGTCGACCTAAGGACAGGTTCAATCAGCCCCAGCATTTT. It specifies CASSRPKDRFNQPQHF. Together with reference TRBV28 and TRBJ1-5, the CDR3 gives the full variable domain: DVKVTQSSRYLVKRTGEKVFLECVQDMDHENMFWYRQDPGLGLRLIYFSYDVKMKEKGDIPEGYSVSREKKERFSLILESASTNQTSMYLCASSRPKDRFNQPQHFGDGTRLSIL.

This chain uses TRBV21-1 with TRBJ2-2; whether TRBD2, the table's D call, matches the DNA was not checked. TRBV21-1 is a documented pseudogene. This CDR3 region has 16 residues. The CDR3 DNA sequence: TGTGCCAGCAGCAAAGCCCCTCTTCGGGGGTACGGGGAGCTGTTTTTT. Translated, it gives CASSKAPLRGYGELFF.

This clone has just one count. The V call is TRBV5-1, the J call TRBJ2-2; D gene uncertain. Germline-derived CDR1 and CDR2 are SGHRS and YFSETQ. The CDR3 has 14 residues. Trimming removed 4 bases at V and 6 bases at J, with 13 bases between. CDR3 loop: CASSLPRQAGELFF. Written as DNA, the CDR3 is TGCGCCAGCAGCCTCCCCAGGCAAGCCGGGGAGCTGTTTTTT.

The V call is TRBV7-2, the J call TRBJ2-7, with a tentative D call TRBD2 (6 bases). This CDR3 has 14 residues. Germline CDR1 and CDR2: SGHTA and FQGNSA. Trimming stripped 4 bases from V and 1 base from J, with 11 bases between. Here the CDR3 reads CASSWRDGSYEQYF. Written as DNA, the CDR3 is TGTGCCAGCAGCTGGAGGGATGGGTCCTACGAGCAGTACTTC.

The CDR3 protein is CSGGRAEGEQFF. DNA of the CDR3: TGCAGCGGGGGACGGGCTGAGGGTGAGCAGTTCTTC. V gene TRBV29-1 combines with J gene TRBJ2-1; D tentatively reads TRBD1 or TRBD2 (5 bases each). V lost 7 bases and J lost 9, with 16 bases in between. Germline V gene sequence: CDR1 SQVTM, CDR2 ANQGSEA. The CDR3 is 12 residues long.

The V and J genes are TRBV11-2 and TRBJ2-7; 16 bases fit TRBD2. The CDR3 is 17 residues long. V lost 1 base and J lost 6; bases outside the gene matches: 6. Germline CDR1 and CDR2: SGHAT and FQNNGV. The chain's CDR3 is CASSLVVGTSGRGEQYF. Written as DNA, the CDR3 is TGTGCCAGCAGCTTAGTAGTTGGGACTAGCGGGAGGGGCGAGCAGTACTTC.

The chain employs TRBV14 and TRBJ1-6; the D is unclear. In germline, CDR1 is SGHDN, CDR2 FVKESK. V gave up 1 base and J gave up 7 bases, with 5 bases separating them. This CDR3 has 13 residues. The CDR3, as DNA: TGTGCCAGCAGCCAAGGTGCGAATTCACCCCTCCACTTT. Translating gives CASSQGANSPLHF. Using reference TRBV14 and TRBJ1-6 for the parts outside the CDR3, the full variable domain is EAGVTQFPSHSVIEKGQTVTLRCDPISGHDNLYWYRRVMGKEIKFLLHFVKESKQDESGMPNNRFLAERTGGTYSTLKVQPAELEDSGVYFCASSQGANSPLHFGNGTRLTVT.

This rearrangement joins TRBV7-6 to TRBJ2-3; 9 positions agree with TRBD2. With V trimmed by 3 bases and J by 6 bases, 7 bases remained unmatched. CDR3 length: 15 residues. Germline V CDR1 and CDR2: SGHVS, FNYEAQ. For the CDR3, the DNA is TGTGCCAGCAGCTTGGGGGCTAGCGGGGCGGATACGCAGTATTTT. Protein: CASSLGASGADTQYF.

With respect to this clone: This CDR3 is also generated by other DNA sequences in the sample. V is TRBV9 and J is TRBJ2-7; TRBD2 is a possible D gene (6 bases). Germline V gene sequence: CDR1 SGDLS, CDR2 YYNGEE. Trimming removed 0 bases from V and 3 bases from J, with 13 bases in between. This CDR3 has 15 amino acids. The CDR3 here is CASSVASDSLYEQYF. In DNA form, the CDR3 reads TGTGCCAGCAGCGTAGCTAGCGATTCCCTCTACGAGCAGTACTTC.

This clone was seen a handful of times. J is TRBJ2-7 and V is TRBV27; 9 positions match TRBD1. This CDR3 has 14 residues. Germline CDR1 reads MNHEY; CDR2 reads SMNVEV (reference sequence). Losses at the gene ends were 6 bases for V and 2 bases for J; bases not matched to a gene: 5. CDR3 loop: CASRSRTGAYEQYF. The CDR3 coding sequence is TGTGCCAGCAGATCTAGGACAGGGGCCTACGAGCAGTACTTC.

This chain links TRBV9 with TRBJ1-6; D is perhaps TRBD1 (5 bases). Germline V CDR1 and CDR2: SGDLS, YYNGEE. CDR3 length: 15 amino acids. V dropped 2 bases and J dropped 6 bases, with 12 bases sitting between them. The CDR3 DNA is TGTGCCAGCAGCGTCCGACAGTCGGGTAATTCACCCCTCCACTTT. This sequence encodes CASSVRQSGNSPLHF.

The chain uses TRBV6-5 and TRBJ1-5; 7 bases agree with TRBD1. V lost 6 bases, J lost 3 bases, and 2 bases stayed unmatched. Germline V gene data show CDR1 as MNHEY and CDR2 as SVGAGI. The CDR3 runs to 13 residues. The CDR3 sequence: CASRTGINQPQHF. The CDR3 nucleotides read TGTGCCAGCAGGACAGGGATCAATCAGCCCCAGCATTTT.

The chain has TRBV7-2 and TRBJ2-5, with 13 bases aligning to TRBD2. The CDR3 extends over 17 amino acids. The V and J ends lost 4 bases and 1 base, in that order; junction bases with no gene match: 6. Germline CDR1 reads SGHTA; CDR2 reads FQGNSA. CDR3 sequence reads: CASSSGLAGVSQETQYF. Here the CDR3 DNA reads TGTGCCAGCAGCTCTGGACTAGCGGGGGTTAGCCAAGAGACCCAGTACTTC.

The chain links TRBV23-1 to TRBJ1-5, with TRBD1 as a possible D gene (6 bases). TRBV23-1 is identified as an open reading frame with a role that is uncertain. CDR3 size: 16 residues. Between the trimmed V and J ends, which lost 2 bases and 0 bases, there was a span of 11 bases. The CDR3 sequence is CASSQGTHISNQPQHF. The CDR3 region has the DNA TGCGCCAGCAGTCAAGGGACACACATTAGCAATCAGCCCCAGCATTTT.

The chain has TRBV19 and TRBJ1-2, with 10 bases aligning to TRBD1. With 3 bases clipped from V and 4 bases from J, the junction kept 14 bases outside the gene matches. The length of the CDR3 is 18 residues. Germline V gene data show CDR1 as LNHDA and CDR2 as SQIVND (reference sequence). CDR3: CASSIGGPTGTGAYGYTF. CDR3 sequence (DNA): TGTGCCAGTAGTATCGGGGGGCCTACCGGGACAGGGGCCTATGGCTACACCTTC.

The V and J genes are TRBV30 and TRBJ1-5, with D uncertain. Trimming cost V 0 bases and J 2 bases, with 11 bases left between them. This CDR3 has 15 residues. Germline-derived CDR1 and CDR2 are GTSNPN and SVGIG (reference sequence). As DNA, the CDR3 is TGTGCCTGGAGTGTCAAAGGGTATGGCAATCAGCCCCAGCATTTT. Its protein product is CAWSVKGYGNQPQHF.

The V gene is TRBV4-1, the J gene TRBJ1-3; D not resolved. Germline values: CDR1 MGHRA, CDR2 YSYEKL. The CDR3 contains 15 residues. The V gene lost 2 bases and the J gene lost 1 base, with 9 bases spanning the gap. CDR3 coding DNA: TGCGCCAGCAGCCAACCAATTAATTCTGGAAACACCATATATTTT. Its protein is CASSQPINSGNTIYF.

The gene calls are TRBV5-1 and TRBJ1-1, with D possibly matching TRBD1 (5 bases). In germline, CDR1 is SGHRS, CDR2 YFSETQ. Trimming stripped 4 bases from V and 2 bases from J, with 15 bases between. This CDR3 is 15 amino acids long. Here the CDR3 reads CASSPGERANTEAFF. CDR3 coding DNA: TGCGCCAGCAGCCCGGGGGAGCGAGCCAACACTGAAGCTTTCTTT.

The chain uses TRBV5-6 and TRBJ2-5; 12 nucleotides agree with TRBD2. V shed 2 bases, J shed 3 bases, and the junction held 8 bases outside the gene matches. The germline gives CDR1 SGHDT, CDR2 YYEEEE. The CDR3 has 17 amino acids. CDR3 in amino acids: CASSFGLAGKFKETQYF. The DNA for the CDR3 is TGTGCCAGCAGCTTTGGACTAGCGGGGAAGTTTAAAGAGACCCAGTACTTC.

The rearrangement links TRBV5-1 to TRBJ2-5, with a weak D call TRBD1 (6 bases). The CDR3 has 15 residues. CDR1 and CDR2 from the germline V gene are SGHRS and YFSETQ. V gave up 0 bases and J gave up 0 bases, with 9 bases separating them. CDR3 nucleotides: TGCGCCAGCAGCTTGGGGGGGACAAACCAAGAGACCCAGTACTTC. It codes for CASSLGGTNQETQYF.

This chain uses TRBV2 with TRBJ1-5, with D hard to call. CDR1 and CDR2 (germline): SNHLY, FYNNEI. CDR3 length: 14 residues. V was pared by 3 bases and J by 6 bases, with 12 bases between. The CDR3 spells CASSDGVAGQPQHF. Written as DNA, the CDR3 is TGTGCCAGCAGTGATGGTGTAGCCGGTCAGCCCCAGCATTTT.

CDR3 region: CASSGKRRYQETQYF. The DNA for the CDR3 is TGCGCCAGCAGTGGGAAAAGACGTTACCAAGAGACCCAGTACTTC. The chain couples TRBV10-2 to TRBJ2-5; D is ambiguous. CDR1 WSHSY and CDR2 SAAADI come from the germline V gene. This CDR3 spans 15 amino acids. V was pared by 4 bases and J by 0 bases, with 12 bases between.

V usage is TRBV5-1 and J usage is TRBJ1-1, with D maybe TRBD1 (5 bases). The ends were cut back, 1 base at V and 7 bases at J, with 14 bases in the middle. The CDR3 has 14 amino acids. Germline values: CDR1 SGHRS, CDR2 YFSETQ. CDR3 sequence (DNA): TGCGCCAGCAGCTTGTTGGGGCAGAGCCGTGAAGCTTTCTTT. Translated, it gives CASSLLGQSREAFF.

This clone was seen a few times. V usage is TRBV5-1 and J usage is TRBJ2-1; 10 nucleotides agree with TRBD2. Trimming removed 5 bases from V and 10 bases from J; junction bases left unmatched: 12. Germline V lookup: CDR1 SGHRS, CDR2 YFSETQ. CDR3 length: 15 amino acids. The CDR3 DNA reads as TGCGCCAGCAGGCCCGGGACTAGCGCTGCGGGAGAGCAGTTCTTC. It is translated as CASRPGTSAAGEQFF.

The chain uses TRBV20-1 and TRBJ1-2, with D possibly matching TRBD1 (5 bases). Per germline, CDR1 DFQATT and CDR2 SNEGSKA (reference sequence). Between the trimmed V and J ends, which lost 6 bases and 7 bases, there was a span of 12 bases. This CDR3 has 11 residues. The CDR3 DNA reads as TGCAGTGCCAGCGGGGGTCCTGGCTACACCTTC. Translation: CSASGGPGYTF.